This entry lists 6 T cell receptor beta chains sequenced from one sample in a study of early T cells in non-severe SARS-CoV-2 infection. One entry per CDR3 protein results from TCRdb running MiXCR on the 5' RACE reads. The data contain 50,000 to 85,000 distinct CDR3 sequences, approximately 10% of them singletons. The sample taken for sequencing was whole blood. These receptors all come from an adult who was a healthcare worker with PCR-confirmed SARS-CoV-2 infection or an uninfected control (not recorded which).

This clonotype was seen a handful of times. The chain uses TRBV20-1 and TRBJ2-7, with D maybe TRBD1 (6 bases). V gave up 6 bases and J gave up 7 bases, with 16 bases separating them. CDR3 length: 12 amino acids. Germline lookup yields CDR1 DFQATT and CDR2 SNEGSKA (reference sequence). The CDR3: CSAQPDSREQYF. The DNA of the CDR3 is TGCAGTGCCCAACCGGACAGCCGGGAGCAGTACTTC.

At least ten counts were recorded for this clonotype. The V call is TRBV2, the J call TRBJ2-1, with a tentative D call TRBD1 (6 bases). Looked up from germline, CDR1 is SNHLY and CDR2 is FYNNEI. Trimming took 4 bases from V and 2 from J, leaving 12 bases between them. The CDR3 runs 15 residues. CDR3 sequence: CASSGGNRAYNEQFF. CDR3 bases: TGTGCCAGCAGTGGGGGGAACAGGGCCTACAATGAGCAGTTCTTC.

This clonotype was recorded many times. The CDR3 DNA sequence: TGTGCCAGGGGAGCGGGAGGGCCATTCGGTGAGCAGTTCTTC. This gives the protein CARGAGGPFGEQFF. The V call is TRBV6-5, the J call TRBJ2-1; TRBD2 agrees at 10 bases. Looked up from germline, CDR1 is MNHEY and CDR2 is SVGAGI. The ends lost 9 bases at V and 9 bases at J; junction bases unmatched: 11. This CDR3 is built from 14 residues.

This rearrangement joins TRBV28 to TRBJ2-1; 10 bases line up with TRBD1. V lost 6 bases, J lost 2 bases, and 4 bases stayed unmatched. The CDR3 extends over 15 amino acids. CDR1 is MDHEN and CDR2 is SYDVKM in the germline V gene. The CDR3 is CASSRGQGPYNEQFF. The DNA for the CDR3 is TGTGCCAGCAGCCGGGGACAGGGGCCCTACAATGAGCAGTTCTTC.

The rearrangement links TRBV5-1 to TRBJ2-5, with TRBD1 as a possible D gene (6 bases). The CDR3 length is 13 residues. CDR1 and CDR2 from the germline V gene are SGHRS and YFSETQ. V was trimmed by 0 bases and J by 9 bases, leaving 12 bases between them. The CDR3 DNA is TGCGCCAGCAGCTTGGGCGCCCAGGGGTCCCAGTACTTC. Encoded protein: CASSLGAQGSQYF.

The rearrangement joins TRBV4-1 to TRBJ2-5; D unclear. Germline V gives CDR1 MGHRA, CDR2 YSYEKL. Trimming shortened V by 1 base and J by 2 bases, and 11 bases separated the two germline ends. This CDR3 has 15 residues. The DNA for the CDR3 is TGCGCCAGCAGCCAAGCAGTCAGGTTTCAAGAGACCCAGTACTTC. Amino acids: CASSQAVRFQETQYF.